The rows below give T cell receptor beta chains drawn from one sample of a study of response to subunit inactivated influenza vaccine. Each CDR3 protein is one row after TCRdb ran MiXCR on the RT-PCR reads. The table records hundreds of thousands of distinct CDR3 sequences, 7.6% of them present only once. Sequenced here: PBMCs from blood, sampled less than 25 months after vaccination. The receptors come from a man aged 50-75 years who received an inactivated influenza vaccine. The CDR3 runs from the conserved cysteine through the conserved F or W. The order of the fields is V gene, J gene, clone size, D gene, CDR3 DNA, CDR3 protein. D genes are given only for firm matches. Clone size is not always given. Where it is, it says once, few, many or a class for expanded clones.

>TRBV3-1|TRBJ2-2|NA|TRBD2
TGTGCCAGCAGCCAAACTAGCGGGTACACCGGGGAGCTGTTTTTT
CASSQTSGYTGELFF
>TRBV20-1|TRBJ2-4|few|TRBD1
TGCAGTGCTTACAGGGGGTACAAAAACATTCAGTACTTC
CSAYRGYKNIQYF
>TRBV14|TRBJ2-1|NA|NA
TGTGCCAGCAGCCAAGAAGGAGAATTTCGACAGAAATTATACAATGAGCAGTTCTTC
CASSQEGEFRQKLYNEQFF
>TRBV29-1|TRBJ2-7|few|NA
TGCAGCGTTGAGGACCCGGGATTGGCCCTCGAGCAGTACTTC
CSVEDPGLALEQYF
>TRBV5-1|TRBJ2-5|many|NA
TGCGCCAGCAGCTTGGCCGCAGAGACCCAGTACTTC
CASSLAAETQYF
>TRBV4-3|TRBJ2-3|few|TRBD2
TGCGCCAGCAGCCAAGGGGGTAGCGGGCCCCCAGATACGCAGTATTTT
CASSQGGSGPPDTQYF
>TRBV28|TRBJ1-2|NA|NA
TGTGCCAGCAGTTTCTTATTAGGGGGAGCAAACTATGGCTACACCTTC
CASSFLLGGANYGYTF
>TRBV7-6|TRBJ2-5|NA|TRBD1
TGTGCCAGCAGCTGGGGGACAGGGGGTGGAGAGACCCAGTACTTC
CASSWGTGGGETQYF
>TRBV6-6|TRBJ2-2|many|TRBD1
TGTGCCAGCGGACAGGTCAACACCGGGGAGCTGTTTTTT
CASGQVNTGELFF
>TRBV6-1|TRBJ1-2|NA|TRBD1
TGTGCCAGCAGCTGGAGACAGGGTGGCTATGGCTACACCTTC
CASSWRQGGYGYTF
>TRBV28|TRBJ2-1|NA|TRBD2
TGTGCCAGCAGCCTCCTGCCTAGCGGGAACTCCTACAATGAGCAGTTCTTC
CASSLLPSGNSYNEQFF
>TRBV6-1|TRBJ1-2|many|TRBD1
TGTGCCAGCGAGCCGGGACAGAACTATGGCTACACCTTC
CASEPGQNYGYTF
>TRBV10-2|TRBJ2-4|NA|TRBD1
TGCGCCAGCAGTGAGCAAGACAGGGACGCGTACTTC
CASSEQDRDAYF
>TRBV5-1|TRBJ2-3|few|TRBD2
TGCGCCAGCAGCTTGGCCGGACTAGCGGGAGCCACAGATACGCAGTATTTT
CASSLAGLAGATDTQYF
>TRBV24-1|TRBJ1-5|many|NA
TGTGCCACCAGTGTGACATCGAGCAATCAGCCCCAGCATTTT
CATSVTSSNQPQHF
>TRBV20-1|TRBJ2-7|many|NA
TGCAGTGCTAGAGGAAGACTAGTTGCCTACGAGCAGTACTTC
CSARGRLVAYEQYF
>TRBV4-1|TRBJ1-4|NA|NA
TGCGCCAGCAGTGGCTCTACTAATGAAAAACTGTTTTTT
CASSGSTNEKLFF
>TRBV20-1|TRBJ1-1|few|NA
TGCAGTGCTAGCTTCGTTTACACTGAAGCTTTCTTT
CSASFVYTEAFF
>TRBV5-8|TRBJ2-6|many|NA
TGTGCCAGCAGCTTGGGACAACCTGGGGCCAACGTCCTGACTTTC
CASSLGQPGANVLTF
>TRBV28|TRBJ2-5|NA|TRBD1
TGTGCCAGCAGCTTAGGACAGGGGGCAAAAGAGACCCAGTACTTC
CASSLGQGAKETQYF
>TRBV21-1|TRBJ1-5|many|NA
TGTGCCAGCAGCGCCTCAGGGACAGTTAGCAATCAGCCCCAGCATTTT
CASSASGTVSNQPQHF
>TRBV14|TRBJ2-1|once|TRBD1
TGTTCCAGCAGCCAGCAGGGGGTCCTTCTACAATGGGAGCAGTTCTTC
CSSSQQGVLLQWEQFF
>TRBV20-1|TRBJ2-3|many|TRBD1
TGCAGTGCTAGCCCCTGGGACAGGGGAGGAGATACGCAGTATTTT
CSASPWDRGGDTQYF
>TRBV5-1|TRBJ2-7|NA|NA
TGCGCCAGCAGCTTGTCAGGGAACCAGCCCTACGAGCAGTACTTC
CASSLSGNQPYEQYF
>TRBV5-5|TRBJ2-2|many|NA
TGTGCCAGCAGCTTGGGGGCACAAAGGCGGACCGGGGAGCTGTTTTTT
CASSLGAQRRTGELFF
>TRBV7-2|TRBJ2-7|few|TRBD2
TGTGCCAGCAACGGGAGGACTAGCGACTACGAGCAGTACTTC
CASNGRTSDYEQYF
>TRBV4-3|TRBJ2-1|NA|NA
TGCGCCAGCAGCCAAGAACCACAGGGTTACGGTCTCAATGAGCAGTTCTTC
CASSQEPQGYGLNEQFF
>TRBV12-3/TRBV12-4|TRBJ2-2|many|TRBD1
TGTGCCAGCAACACCCCGGGACAGGGAACCGGGGAGCTGTTTTTT
CASNTPGQGTGELFF
>TRBV5-5|TRBJ1-5|many|NA
TGTGCCAGCAGCTCAGGACAGCTAAATCAGCCCCAGCATTTT
CASSSGQLNQPQHF
>TRBV12-3/TRBV12-4|TRBJ1-4|many|NA
TGTGCCAGCAGCTGGACCGTCGGGGAAAAACTGTTTTTT
CASSWTVGEKLFF
>TRBV4-1|TRBJ2-1|NA|TRBD2
TGCGCCAGCAGCCAAGTAATTAGCGGGGGGATAGGTGGGCAGTTCTTC
CASSQVISGGIGGQFF
>TRBV10-3|TRBJ1-3|NA|NA
TGTGCCATCAGTGAGCCTGACCAAGGAAACACCATATATTTT
CAISEPDQGNTIYF
>TRBV6-6|TRBJ2-1|NA|NA
TGTGCCAGCCGTAAACAGGTCGAGCAGTTCTTC
CASRKQVEQFF
>TRBV4-2|TRBJ1-2|NA|NA
TGTGCCAGCAGCCCGGGTGCTAATTACGCTGGATATGGCTACACCTTC
CASSPGANYAGYGYTF
>TRBV20-1|TRBJ2-5|many|TRBD1
TGCAGTGCTAGGGTGGGACAGGGGGCGCCGGAGACCCAGTACTTC
CSARVGQGAPETQYF
>TRBV5-4|TRBJ2-1|NA|NA
TGTGCCAGCAGCTTGCGGGCGGGATTTCGCAATGAGCAGTTCTTC
CASSLRAGFRNEQFF
>TRBV20-1|TRBJ1-2|NA|TRBD1
TGCAGTGCTAGAGATCACCGACAGGGGGCGGGAGGCTACACCTTC
CSARDHRQGAGGYTF
>TRBV29-1|TRBJ2-3|many|TRBD2
TGCAGCGTTATCCCAGCGGGGGGTACAGATACGCAGTATTTT
CSVIPAGGTDTQYF
>TRBV20-1|TRBJ2-3|few|TRBD2
TGCAGTGCTCCCGAAGCGGGGGGGCCAGATACGCAGTATTTT
CSAPEAGGPDTQYF
>TRBV20-1|TRBJ2-5|many|NA
TGCAGTGCTAGAGGTCACCTAGGGGAGACCCAGTACTTC
CSARGHLGETQYF
>TRBV6-5|TRBJ1-2|NA|NA
TGTGCCAGCAGTTACTACCGGGACCCTAACTATGGCTACACCTTC
CASSYYRDPNYGYTF
>TRBV10-3|TRBJ1-2|many|NA
TGTGCCATCAGTGACTCAGGGTACTATGGCTACACCTTC
CAISDSGYYGYTF
>TRBV5-1|TRBJ2-2|many|TRBD1
TGCGCCAGCAGCTTGGAGAGGGACAGTTCGAACACCGGGGAGCTGTTTTTT
CASSLERDSSNTGELFF
>TRBV9|TRBJ2-3|few|NA
TGTGCCAGCAGCCCAGAGGCCCGGTACGGCACAGATACGCAGTATTTT
CASSPEARYGTDTQYF
>TRBV7-2|TRBJ2-3|NA|NA
TGTGCCACTTCCCGGGGACTCACAGATACGCAGTATTTT
CATSRGLTDTQYF
>TRBV10-3|TRBJ2-1|many|TRBD2
TGTGCCATCAGTTCCGGGGGGAGCTCCTACAATGAGCAGTTCTTC
CAISSGGSSYNEQFF
>TRBV15|TRBJ2-1|few|TRBD1
TGTGCCACCAGCGGTCTCCGGGACAGGGGTAGAAGTGAGCAGTTCTTC
CATSGLRDRGRSEQFF
>TRBV11-2|TRBJ2-1|few|TRBD2
TGTGCCAGCAGCTTAGATTGGGCTAGCGGGAGTCCCTCCTACAATGAGCAGTTCTTC
CASSLDWASGSPSYNEQFF
>TRBV25-1|TRBJ1-1|few|NA
TGTGCCAGCAGTACCGCGACCCGATCTGCTGAAGCTTTCTTT
CASSTATRSAEAFF
>TRBV7-2|TRBJ1-1|few|NA
TGTGCCAGCAGCTCCAGACAGGTGAACACTGAAGCTTTCTTT
CASSSRQVNTEAFF
>TRBV15|TRBJ1-2|NA|NA
TGTGCCACCAGCAGAGGGTCGGAGGGCGGCTATGGCTACACCTTC
CATSRGSEGGYGYTF
>TRBV15|TRBJ1-4|few|NA
TGTGCCACCAGCAGAGTTCTGGGGGAAAAACTGTTTTTT
CATSRVLGEKLFF
>TRBV29-1|TRBJ2-7|many|NA
TGCAGCGTTGAAGATCGAGAGGGGGAGGGCGTATTGTACGAGCAGTACTTC
CSVEDREGEGVLYEQYF
>TRBV10-3|TRBJ2-3|many|NA
TGTGCCATCAGACCGGGGGGACAGTCCACAGATACGCAGTATTTT
CAIRPGGQSTDTQYF
>TRBV5-1|TRBJ2-1|few|TRBD2
TGCGCCAGCAGACCGGCCGGGACTAGATCCTACAATGAGCAGTTCTTC
CASRPAGTRSYNEQFF
>TRBV27|TRBJ2-3|few|NA
TGTGCCAGCAGCTTTGGGCCACTATTACGAGATACGCAGTATTTT
CASSFGPLLRDTQYF
>TRBV5-1|TRBJ2-3|NA|TRBD1
TGCGCCAGCAGGCAACCAGGGGGTGGTAGCACAGATACGCAGTATTTT
CASRQPGGGSTDTQYF
>TRBV7-8|TRBJ2-3|NA|NA
TGTGCCAGCAGCTTAGCGCGGTTTGGACTCCACACAGATACGCAGTATTTT
CASSLARFGLHTDTQYF
>TRBV3-1|TRBJ2-2|NA|NA
TGTGCCAGCAGCCAATGTACGGAAGCGAACACCGGGGAGCTGTTTTTT
CASSQCTEANTGELFF
>TRBV6-5|TRBJ2-3|NA|TRBD2
TGTGCCAGCAGTTACTCGACTAGCGGGAGGGCCGGTGATACGCAGTATTTT
CASSYSTSGRAGDTQYF